Listed below are T cell receptor beta chains from one sample, sequenced in a study of T-cell memory formation after mild COVID-19. MiXCR was run by TCRdb on the 5' RACE reads, yielding one entry per CDR3 protein. The sample yields approximately 350,000 distinct CDR3 sequences, 25% to 30% seen once. The sample comprised PBMCs or a T cell subset sorted from them (not recorded which). The receptors here all came from an adult woman who had mild COVID-19 (a few samples of this study predate the infection). Cell type and time point are not known. The CDR3 runs from the conserved cysteine through the conserved F or W. D genes are given only for firm matches. Clone size appears in some rows only: once, few, many, or a class for an expanded clone.

CDR3 protein: CASSYRDRGHHEQYF
CDR3 DNA: TGTGCCAGCAGCTACCGGGACAGGGGGCACCACGAGCAGTACTTC
J gene: TRBJ2-7
V gene: TRBV5-8
D gene: TRBD1
clone size: few

CDR3 protein: CASSLGLAGARRGTQYF
CDR3 DNA: TGCGCCAGCAGCTTGGGGCTAGCGGGAGCCCGACGGGGGACCCAGTACTTC
J gene: TRBJ2-5
V gene: TRBV5-1
D gene: TRBD2
clone size: .

CDR3 protein: CAIRDRALGRETQYF
CDR3 DNA: TGTGCCATCAGGGACAGGGCATTAGGAAGAGAGACCCAGTACTTC
J gene: TRBJ2-5
V gene: TRBV10-3
D gene: TRBD1
clone size: .

CDR3 protein: CATSTTEQGVYNEQFF
CDR3 DNA: TGTGCCACCAGCACGACGGAACAGGGCGTCTACAATGAGCAGTTCTTC
J gene: TRBJ2-1
V gene: TRBV15
D gene: .
clone size: few

CDR3 protein: CASSPEVIAKNIQYF
CDR3 DNA: TGTGCCAGCTCACCCGAGGTCATAGCCAAAAACATTCAGTACTTC
J gene: TRBJ2-4
V gene: TRBV18
D gene: .
clone size: few

CDR3 protein: CASSQATGAGYTF
CDR3 DNA: TGTGCCAGCAGCCAGGCAACAGGGGCTGGCTACACCTTC
J gene: TRBJ1-2
V gene: TRBV3-1
D gene: TRBD1
clone size: .

CDR3 protein: CASSQEGRETDTQYF
CDR3 DNA: TGTGCCAGCAGCCAAGAAGGCAGGGAGACAGATACGCAGTATTTT
J gene: TRBJ2-3
V gene: TRBV3-1
D gene: .
clone size: .

CDR3 protein: CASRPGYMNTEAFF
CDR3 DNA: TGTGCCAGCAGGCCAGGTTACATGAACACTGAAGCTTTCTTT
J gene: TRBJ1-1
V gene: TRBV6-1
D gene: .
clone size: .

CDR3 protein: CASRGGEALNEKLFF
CDR3 DNA: TGTGCCAGCAGAGGGGGAGAGGCCCTTAATGAAAAACTGTTTTTT
J gene: TRBJ1-4
V gene: TRBV28
D gene: .
clone size: .

CDR3 protein: CASSIGLAGSTDTQYF
CDR3 DNA: TGTGCCAGTAGTATCGGACTAGCGGGTAGCACAGATACGCAGTATTTT
J gene: TRBJ2-3
V gene: TRBV19
D gene: TRBD2
clone size: few

CDR3 protein: CASSPLLGRLADSYNEQFF
CDR3 DNA: TGTGCCAGCAGCCCCTTACTGGGGCGACTAGCGGACTCCTACAATGAGCAGTTCTTC
J gene: TRBJ2-1
V gene: TRBV7-9
D gene: TRBD2
clone size: .

CDR3 protein: CASSLALTTSGRYGDTQYF
CDR3 DNA: TGCGCCAGCAGCTTGGCCTTGACGACTAGCGGGAGATACGGAGATACGCAGTATTTT
J gene: TRBJ2-3
V gene: TRBV5-1
D gene: TRBD2
clone size: .

CDR3 protein: CASSTRQGRIFTDTQYF
CDR3 DNA: TGTGCCAGCAGCACAAGACAGGGCAGGATATTCACAGATACGCAGTATTTT
J gene: TRBJ2-3
V gene: TRBV13
D gene: TRBD1
clone size: .

CDR3 protein: CASTSRQESYYEQYF
CDR3 DNA: TGTGCCAGCACCTCCCGACAGGAGAGCTACTACGAGCAGTACTTC
J gene: TRBJ2-7
V gene: TRBV12-3/TRBV12-4
D gene: .
clone size: few

CDR3 protein: CASSLASGYTDTQYF
CDR3 DNA: TGTGCCAGCAGCTTAGCTAGCGGGTACACAGATACGCAGTATTTT
J gene: TRBJ2-3
V gene: TRBV11-2
D gene: TRBD2
clone size: few

CDR3 protein: CASSLAENTEAFF
CDR3 DNA: TGCGCCAGCAGCTTGGCAGAGAACACTGAAGCTTTCTTT
J gene: TRBJ1-1
V gene: TRBV5-1
D gene: .
clone size: many

CDR3 protein: CASSWDVGAQYF
CDR3 DNA: TGTGCCAGCAGCTGGGACGTCGGTGCCCAGTACTTC
J gene: TRBJ2-5
V gene: TRBV7-9
D gene: .
clone size: few

CDR3 protein: CASSPRGAGLLDYGYTF
CDR3 DNA: TGTGCCAGCAGCCCTAGAGGGGCGGGACTTTTAGATTATGGCTACACCTTC
J gene: TRBJ1-2
V gene: TRBV7-9
D gene: .
clone size: .

CDR3 protein: CASSQGTYSEAFF
CDR3 DNA: TGTGCCAGCAGCCAGGGGACCTACTCCGAAGCTTTCTTT
J gene: TRBJ1-1
V gene: TRBV3-1
D gene: .
clone size: few

CDR3 protein: CASSTLPQGSYGYTF
CDR3 DNA: TGTGCCAGCAGTACATTGCCGCAGGGATCCTATGGCTACACCTTC
J gene: TRBJ1-2
V gene: TRBV12-3/TRBV12-4
D gene: .
clone size: .

CDR3 protein: CASSLGDLSYNEQFF
CDR3 DNA: TGCGCCAGCAGCTTGGGGGACCTCTCCTACAATGAGCAGTTCTTC
J gene: TRBJ2-1
V gene: TRBV5-1
D gene: .
clone size: many

CDR3 protein: CASRQGAFLGEQYF
CDR3 DNA: TGTGCCAGCAGGCAGGGGGCCTTCCTAGGGGAGCAGTACTTC
J gene: TRBJ2-7
V gene: TRBV6-5
D gene: TRBD1
clone size: .

CDR3 protein: CSAGTSGRAWYF
CDR3 DNA: TGCAGCGCCGGGACTAGCGGGAGGGCTTGGTATTTT
J gene: TRBJ2-3
V gene: TRBV29-1
D gene: TRBD2
clone size: .

CDR3 protein: CASSGTSGGPRTDTQYF
CDR3 DNA: TGTGCCAGCAGTGGGACTAGCGGGGGGCCTCGAACAGATACGCAGTATTTT
J gene: TRBJ2-3
V gene: TRBV25-1
D gene: TRBD2
clone size: many

CDR3 protein: CASSSWTSGGLGEQFF
CDR3 DNA: TGTGCCAGCAGCTCCTGGACTAGCGGGGGGCTGGGTGAGCAGTTCTTC
J gene: TRBJ2-1
V gene: TRBV7-9
D gene: TRBD2
clone size: .

CDR3 protein: CASSPPLRSYNEQFF
CDR3 DNA: TGTGCCAGCAGCCCCCCCCTGCGCTCCTACAATGAGCAGTTCTTC
J gene: TRBJ2-1
V gene: TRBV5-5
D gene: .
clone size: .

CDR3 protein: CASQQTGEGDTQYF
CDR3 DNA: TGTGCCAGCCAGCAGACAGGGGAGGGAGATACGCAGTATTTT
J gene: TRBJ2-3
V gene: TRBV2
D gene: .
clone size: .

CDR3 protein: CASSLGQGEGDTQYF
CDR3 DNA: TGCGCCAGCAGCCTCGGACAGGGCGAGGGGGATACGCAGTATTTT
J gene: TRBJ2-3
V gene: TRBV4-1
D gene: TRBD1
clone size: .

CDR3 protein: CATSDSRTGFNGELFF
CDR3 DNA: TGTGCCACCAGTGATTCACGGACAGGGTTCAACGGGGAGCTGTTTTTT
J gene: TRBJ2-2
V gene: TRBV24-1
D gene: TRBD1
clone size: many

CDR3 protein: CASSSQRGIFPGANVLTF
CDR3 DNA: TGTGCCAGCAGCTCACAGCGCGGAATATTCCCTGGGGCCAACGTCCTGACTTTC
J gene: TRBJ2-6
V gene: TRBV7-2
D gene: .
clone size: .

CDR3 protein: CASTHRHQTSSYNEQFF
CDR3 DNA: TGTGCCAGCACCCATCGACACCAAACAAGCTCCTACAATGAGCAGTTCTTC
J gene: TRBJ2-1
V gene: TRBV12-3/TRBV12-4
D gene: .
clone size: few

CDR3 protein: CASSNRGLVDEQYF
CDR3 DNA: TGTGCCAGCAGCAACAGGGGCCTTGTAGACGAGCAGTACTTC
J gene: TRBJ2-7
V gene: TRBV6-2/TRBV6-3
D gene: TRBD1
clone size: .

CDR3 protein: CASSPGVQLTYEQYF
CDR3 DNA: TGTGCCAGCAGCCCAGGGGTCCAGTTGACCTACGAGCAGTACTTC
J gene: TRBJ2-7
V gene: TRBV12-3/TRBV12-4
D gene: .
clone size: few

CDR3 protein: CASSYLGSTDTQYF
CDR3 DNA: TGTGCCAGCAGTTACCTCGGAAGCACAGATACGCAGTATTTT
J gene: TRBJ2-3
V gene: TRBV12-3/TRBV12-4
D gene: .
clone size: .

CDR3 protein: CASSLSTPLGWMETQYF
CDR3 DNA: TGTGCCAGCAGTTTATCGACGCCCCTCGGCTGGATGGAGACCCAGTACTTC
J gene: TRBJ2-5
V gene: TRBV27
D gene: .
clone size: .

CDR3 protein: CASSKAGLDIGTGELFF
CDR3 DNA: TGCGCCAGCAGCAAGGCAGGGCTAGATATAGGAACCGGGGAGCTGTTTTTT
J gene: TRBJ2-2
V gene: TRBV4-1
D gene: .
clone size: few

CDR3 protein: CASSLGGSGYGGELFF
CDR3 DNA: TGTGCCAGCAGCTTAGGGGGCTCCGGTTATGGCGGGGAGCTGTTTTTT
J gene: TRBJ2-2
V gene: TRBV5-4
D gene: TRBD1
clone size: few

CDR3 protein: CASSVTGGYGYTF
CDR3 DNA: TGTGCCAGCAGCGTGACAGGGGGATATGGCTACACCTTC
J gene: TRBJ1-2
V gene: TRBV5-6
D gene: TRBD1
clone size: .

CDR3 protein: CASSSTWGVVNTEAFF
CDR3 DNA: TGTGCCAGCAGCTCGACGTGGGGCGTCGTTAACACTGAAGCTTTCTTT
J gene: TRBJ1-1
V gene: TRBV13
D gene: .
clone size: few

CDR3 protein: CASSQDVGGWSPLHF
CDR3 DNA: TGTGCCAGCAGCCAAGACGTCGGGGGCTGGTCACCCCTCCACTTT
J gene: TRBJ1-6
V gene: TRBV14
D gene: .
clone size: .

CDR3 protein: CASSHSGSADTQYF
CDR3 DNA: TGTGCCAGCAGTCATAGCGGGAGCGCAGATACGCAGTATTTT
J gene: TRBJ2-3
V gene: TRBV7-6
D gene: TRBD2
clone size: .

CDR3 protein: CASSLQGGSREQYF
CDR3 DNA: TGTGCCAGCAGCTTACAGGGGGGTTCGAGAGAGCAGTACTTC
J gene: TRBJ2-7
V gene: TRBV7-3
D gene: .
clone size: few

CDR3 protein: CASSADGGGVGTNEQFF
CDR3 DNA: TGTGCCAGCAGCGCAGATGGGGGCGGAGTAGGGACCAATGAGCAGTTCTTC
J gene: TRBJ2-1
V gene: TRBV9
D gene: .
clone size: .

CDR3 protein: CASSPRTLTEQYF
CDR3 DNA: TGCGCCAGCAGCCCGCGGACGCTGACCGAGCAGTACTTC
J gene: TRBJ2-7
V gene: TRBV4-3
D gene: .
clone size: .

CDR3 protein: CASSPGGGRSHNEQFF
CDR3 DNA: TGTGCCAGCAGCCCGGGGGGCGGGAGGAGCCACAATGAGCAGTTCTTC
J gene: TRBJ2-1
V gene: TRBV7-2
D gene: TRBD2
clone size: .

CDR3 protein: CASSFHGDPRLANEQFF
CDR3 DNA: TGTGCCAGCAGCTTCCATGGGGACCCCAGATTGGCCAATGAGCAGTTCTTC
J gene: TRBJ2-1
V gene: TRBV7-8
D gene: .
clone size: .

CDR3 protein: CAWSTGTYGYTF
CDR3 DNA: TGTGCCTGGAGTACAGGGACCTACGGCTACACCTTC
J gene: TRBJ1-2
V gene: TRBV30
D gene: .
clone size: few

CDR3 protein: CATSKAGTATGELFF
CDR3 DNA: TGTGCCACCAGCAAAGCGGGGACAGCCACCGGGGAGCTGTTTTTT
J gene: TRBJ2-2
V gene: TRBV15
D gene: .
clone size: few

CDR3 protein: CASSLYGQIQETQYF
CDR3 DNA: TGTGCCAGCAGTTTATACGGACAGATCCAAGAGACCCAGTACTTC
J gene: TRBJ2-5
V gene: TRBV12-3/TRBV12-4
D gene: .
clone size: .

CDR3 protein: CASRSNERGLGYTF
CDR3 DNA: TGTGCCAGCAGGTCCAACGAGAGGGGGCTAGGCTACACCTTC
J gene: TRBJ1-2
V gene: TRBV12-3/TRBV12-4
D gene: TRBD1
clone size: .

CDR3 protein: CATSDPGGVSADTQYF
CDR3 DNA: TGTGCCACCAGTGATCCCGGAGGAGTCTCGGCAGATACGCAGTATTTT
J gene: TRBJ2-3
V gene: TRBV24-1
D gene: .
clone size: .